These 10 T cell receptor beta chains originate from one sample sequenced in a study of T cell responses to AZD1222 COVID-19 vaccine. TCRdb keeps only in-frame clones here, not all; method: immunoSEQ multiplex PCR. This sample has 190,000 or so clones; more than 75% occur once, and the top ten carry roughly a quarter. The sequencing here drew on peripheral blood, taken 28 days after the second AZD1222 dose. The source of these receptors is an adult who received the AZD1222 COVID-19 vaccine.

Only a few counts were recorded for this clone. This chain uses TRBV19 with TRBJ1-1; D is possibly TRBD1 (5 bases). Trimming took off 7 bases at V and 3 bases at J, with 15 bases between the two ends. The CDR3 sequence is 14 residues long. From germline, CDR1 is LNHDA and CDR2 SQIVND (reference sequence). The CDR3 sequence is CASTPGLRDTEAFF. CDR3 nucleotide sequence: TGTGCCAGTACCCCGGGCCTCAGGGACACTGAAGCTTTCTTT. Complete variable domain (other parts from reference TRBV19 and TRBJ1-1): DGGITQSPKYLFRKEGQNVTLSCEQNLNHDAMYWYRQDPGQGLRLIYYSQIVNDFQKGDIAEGYSVSREKKESFPLTVTSAQKNPTAFYLCASTPGLRDTEAFFGQGTRLTVV.

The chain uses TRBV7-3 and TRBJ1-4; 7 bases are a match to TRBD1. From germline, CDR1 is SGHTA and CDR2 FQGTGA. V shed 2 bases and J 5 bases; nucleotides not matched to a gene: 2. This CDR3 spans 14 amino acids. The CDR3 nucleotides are TGTGCCAGCAGCTTACGCAGGGGGAATGAAAAACTGTTTTTT. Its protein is CASSLRRGNEKLFF.

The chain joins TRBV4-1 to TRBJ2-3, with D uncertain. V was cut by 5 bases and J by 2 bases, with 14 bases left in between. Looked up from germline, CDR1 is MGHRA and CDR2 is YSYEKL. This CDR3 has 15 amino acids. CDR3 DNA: TGCGCCAGCAGCTCTCAGAGGCGGAACACAGATACGCAGTATTTT. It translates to CASSSQRRNTDTQYF.

The CDR3 here is CASSYGTLGTF. The CDR3 nucleotides are TGTGCCAGCAGCTACGGGACACTCGGAACCTTC. The chain carries TRBV7-2 and TRBJ1-2; TRBD1 is a possible D gene (6 bases). The CDR3 sequence is 11 residues long. Germline CDR1 is SGHTA and CDR2 is FQGNSA. The V end was cut by 4 bases, the J end by 14 bases, with 14 bases between.

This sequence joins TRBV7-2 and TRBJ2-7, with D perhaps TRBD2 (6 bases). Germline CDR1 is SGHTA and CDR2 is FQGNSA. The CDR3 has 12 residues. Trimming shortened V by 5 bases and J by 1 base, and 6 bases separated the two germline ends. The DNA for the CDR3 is TGTGCCAGCAGCGGGACTTCCTACGAGCAGTACTTC. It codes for CASSGTSYEQYF.

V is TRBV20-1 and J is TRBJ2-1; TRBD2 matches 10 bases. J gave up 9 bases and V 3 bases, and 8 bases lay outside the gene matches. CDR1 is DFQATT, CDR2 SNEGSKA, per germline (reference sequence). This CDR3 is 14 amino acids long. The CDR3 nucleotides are TGCAGTGCTAGTTTCAGCGGGAGGGGGGGTGAGCAGTTCTTC. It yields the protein CSASFSGRGGEQFF.

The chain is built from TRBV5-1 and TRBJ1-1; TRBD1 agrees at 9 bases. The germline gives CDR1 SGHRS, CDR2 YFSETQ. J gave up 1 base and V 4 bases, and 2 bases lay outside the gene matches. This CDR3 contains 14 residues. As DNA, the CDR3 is TGCGCCAGCAGCCCGGGACAGGGGAACACTGAAGCTTTCTTT. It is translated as CASSPGQGNTEAFF.

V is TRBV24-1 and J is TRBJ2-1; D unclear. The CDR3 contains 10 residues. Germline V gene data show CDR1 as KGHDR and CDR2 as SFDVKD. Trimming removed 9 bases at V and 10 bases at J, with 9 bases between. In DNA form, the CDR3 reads TGTGCCACCTACCTTAGCGAGCAGTTCTTC. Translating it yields CATYLSEQFF.

CDR3 sequence reads: CASRGGYEQYF. The DNA for the CDR3 is TGTGCCAGCAGAGGGGGTTACGAGCAGTACTTC. This chain uses TRBV5-6 with TRBJ2-7; the D gene is possibly TRBD1 (6 bases). With 5 bases removed from V and 4 bases from J, the gap between germline ends came to 7 bases. From germline, CDR1 is SGHDT and CDR2 YYEEEE. The CDR3 extends over 11 amino acids.

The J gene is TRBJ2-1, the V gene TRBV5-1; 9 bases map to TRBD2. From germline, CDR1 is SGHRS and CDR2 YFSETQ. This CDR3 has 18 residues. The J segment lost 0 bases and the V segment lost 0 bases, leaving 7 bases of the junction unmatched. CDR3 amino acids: CASSLVASGTSSYNEQFF. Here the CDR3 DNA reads TGCGCCAGCAGCTTGGTGGCTAGCGGGACTAGCTCCTACAATGAGCAGTTCTTC.